The T cell receptor (beta chain) described here comes from a study of cytotoxic CD8 clonotypes in ibrutinib-treated CLL. Background on the study: Responses: around 24 partial, 2 complete; after median around 64 months, roughly 15 stayed remitted, some twelve progressed. Findings of the study overall: With treatment, public clonotypes, which were uncommon, either contracted or remained stable.

The intended depth for sequencing was 1 in 200,000 to 1 in 1 million T cells. The protocol was immunoSEQ multiplex PCR, while the TCRdb copy is restricted to in-frame clones and leaves out a portion. The sample contains 150,000 or so clones, approximately 80% of which appear only once. The CDR3 is made up of 14 amino acids. Per the germline V gene, CDR1 is SGHRS and CDR2 is YFSETQ. Trimming cost V 3 bases and J 10 bases, with 17 bases left between them. Worth noting for this clone: Its antigen is undetermined.

This clonotype was obtained from a human donor with chronic lymphocytic leukemia. This chain links TRBV5-1 with TRBJ2-1, with a possible D match to TRBD2 (5 bases). Specimen: PBMCs, collected after 24 months of ibrutinib treatment. CDR3 nucleotides: TGCGCCAGCAGCTGGGAGAGTTACACGCAGGAGCAGTTCTTC. This encodes CASSWESYTQEQFF.